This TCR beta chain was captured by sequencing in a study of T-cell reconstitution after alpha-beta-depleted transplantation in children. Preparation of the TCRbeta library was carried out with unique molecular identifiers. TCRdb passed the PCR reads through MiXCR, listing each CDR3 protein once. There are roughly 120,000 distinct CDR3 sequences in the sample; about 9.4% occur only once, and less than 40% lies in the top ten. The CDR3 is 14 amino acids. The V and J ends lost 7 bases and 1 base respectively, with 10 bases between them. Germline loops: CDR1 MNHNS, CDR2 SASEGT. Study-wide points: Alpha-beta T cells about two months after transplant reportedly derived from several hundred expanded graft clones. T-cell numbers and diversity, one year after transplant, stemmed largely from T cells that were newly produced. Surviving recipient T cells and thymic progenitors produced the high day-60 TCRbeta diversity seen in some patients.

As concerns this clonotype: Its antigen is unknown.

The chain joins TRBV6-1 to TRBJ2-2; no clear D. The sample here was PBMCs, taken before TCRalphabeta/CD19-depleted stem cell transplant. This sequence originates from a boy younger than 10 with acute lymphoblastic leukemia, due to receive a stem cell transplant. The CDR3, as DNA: TGTGCCAGCAAAAGTGTGGGGAACACCGGGGAGCTGTTTTTT. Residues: CASKSVGNTGELFF.